A single sample is the source of the 10 T cell receptor beta chains below, sequenced in a study of T cell changes during pregnancy in multiple sclerosis. Clones were sequenced by immunoSEQ multiplex PCR, and TCRdb holds only the in-frame ones, with some missing. The sample holds around 80,000 clones, around 94% seen once. Sequenced material: peripheral blood, taken in the second trimester of pregnancy. These receptors were taken from a female donor in good health, enrolled as a control in a pregnancy study.

The chain links TRBV2 to TRBJ2-3; D is perhaps TRBD1 (5 bases). Germline V CDR1 and CDR2: SNHLY, FYNNEI. The CDR3 runs 12 residues. V was shortened by 6 bases and J by 2 bases, with 6 bases between the two germline ends. The CDR3 DNA follows: TGTGCCAGCAGGGACAACACAGATACGCAGTATTTT. This translates into CASRDNTDTQYF.

The chain links TRBV6-6 to TRBJ2-3, with D possibly TRBD2 on 6 matching bases. This CDR3 has 14 residues. Germline V lookup: CDR1 MNHNY, CDR2 SVGAGI (reference sequence). Between the trimmed V and J ends, which lost 7 bases and 2 bases, there was a span of 13 bases. The CDR3 reads CASINRGTTDTQYF. For the CDR3, the DNA is TGTGCCAGCATCAACCGGGGGACCACAGATACGCAGTATTTT.

The chain links TRBV7-6 to TRBJ2-7; TRBD2 matches 8 bases. V lost 6 bases and J lost 3; bases outside the gene matches: 7. The CDR3 extends over 14 amino acids. Germline-derived CDR1 and CDR2 are SGHVS and FNYEAQ. CDR3 DNA sequence: TGTGCCAGCAGTGGTCTAGCGGGTTTCTACGAGCAGTACTTC. Encoded protein: CASSGLAGFYEQYF.

The genes are TRBV25-1 and TRBJ2-7; D call uncertain. Germline-derived CDR1 and CDR2 are MGHDK and SYGVNS. Trimming removed 2 bases at V and 4 bases at J, with 3 bases between. The CDR3 length is 11 residues. The CDR3 coding sequence is TGTGCCAGCAGTGAACAGTACGAGCAGTACTTC. Its protein product is CASSEQYEQYF.

The chain couples TRBV29-1 to TRBJ1-5, with a tentative D call TRBD1 (6 bases). The CDR3 length is 15 residues. V was clipped by 6 bases and J by 0 bases, with 15 bases between them. Germline-derived CDR1 and CDR2 are SQVTM and ANQGSEA. As DNA, the CDR3 is TGCAGCGTGATAATAACAGGGACTAGCAATCAGCCCCAGCATTTT. It yields the protein CSVIITGTSNQPQHF.

The chain has TRBV7-9 and TRBJ1-5; the D is unclear. Per germline, CDR1 SEHNR and CDR2 FQNEAQ (reference sequence). This CDR3 is built from 13 residues. V lost 2 bases to trimming and J lost 8 bases, with 10 bases between them. CDR3 sequence reads: CASSLSDWEPQHF. CDR3 in DNA: TGTGCCAGCAGCTTAAGTGACTGGGAGCCCCAGCATTTT.

The V and J genes are TRBV7-9 and TRBJ2-3; 9 bases fit TRBD1. Germline trimming cut 5 bases from V and 5 bases from J; bases unmatched to any gene: 11. The CDR3 sequence is 16 residues long. Germline CDR1 is SEHNR and CDR2 is FQNEAQ (reference sequence). DNA of the CDR3: TGTGCCAGCAGCACCGGGACAGGGTCGGTAATAGATACGCAGTATTTT. It is translated as CASSTGTGSVIDTQYF.

This clone was seen only once. The V gene is TRBV15, the J gene TRBJ2-5; TRBD2 might be the D (5 bases). Trimming left V 0 bases short and J 2 bases short, with 7 bases between. Germline V gene data show CDR1 as LNHNV and CDR2 as YYDKDF (reference sequence). This CDR3 spans 14 amino acids. DNA for the CDR3: TGTGCCACCAGCAGAGACGGGGAGCAAGAGACCCAGTACTTC. Protein sequence: CATSRDGEQETQYF. The variable domain in full, completed from reference TRBV15 and TRBJ2-5, reads DAMVIQNPRYQVTQFGKPVTLSCSQTLNHNVMYWYQQKSSQAPKLLFHYYDKDFNNEADTPDNFQSRRPNTSFCFLDIRSPGLGDTAMYLCATSRDGEQETQYFGPGTRLLVL.

Only one count was recorded for this clone. The chain joins TRBV27 to TRBJ2-3, with 7 bases identical to TRBD2. There are 15 residues in the CDR3. V lost 6 bases to trimming and J lost 2 bases; unmatched junction nucleotides: 8. Germline CDR1 is MNHEY and CDR2 is SMNVEV (reference sequence). DNA of the CDR3: TGTGCCAGCAGGGGGAGGGTCTTATACACAGATACGCAGTATTTT. It codes for CASRGRVLYTDTQYF.

The V gene is TRBV25-1, the J gene TRBJ2-7; tentatively, D is TRBD1 (5 bases). Per germline, CDR1 MGHDK and CDR2 SYGVNS. CDR3 length: 14 amino acids. Trimming removed 2 bases at V and 3 bases at J, with 11 bases between. The DNA for the CDR3 is TGTGCCAGCAGTGAACAGGGTAAGGACTACGAGCAGTACTTC. This translates into CASSEQGKDYEQYF.